The 16 T cell receptor beta chains below all came from one sample that was sequenced in a study of CD8+CD57+ T cells in acquired aplastic anemia. Genomic DNA provided the template from which TCR beta VDJ and CDR3 profiles were obtained. TCRdb reanalysed the reads using MiXCR and keeps one entry per CDR3 protein. Of about 400,000 distinct CDR3 sequences listed, 55% to 70% were seen once; the top ten hold approximately 4%. Sequences were obtained from sorted CD4+, CD8+, or CD8+CD57+ T cells (not recorded which) from PBMCs. Receptors were obtained from a human donor in good health, serving as a control.

The chain recombines TRBV7-9 with TRBJ1-6, with a tentative D call TRBD1 (5 bases). V lost 7 bases and J lost 1, with 17 bases in between. CDR1 is SEHNR, CDR2 FQNEAQ, per germline (reference sequence). This CDR3 region has 17 residues. The CDR3 DNA is TGTGCCAGCACCAGTACGGAGGGGCGATCCTATAATTCACCCCTCCACTTT. This encodes CASTSTEGRSYNSPLHF.

Here the CDR3 DNA reads TGCAGTGCTCCCCAGGGGCTCTCTGGGGCCAACGTCCTGACTTTC. Its translation is CSAPQGLSGANVLTF. The chain links TRBV20-1 to TRBJ2-6; D may be TRBD1 (6 bases). The ends were cut back, 5 bases at V and 0 bases at J, with 11 bases in the middle. The CDR3 is 15 residues long. Germline V gives CDR1 DFQATT, CDR2 SNEGSKA (reference sequence).

The gene calls are TRBV7-3 and TRBJ2-1, with D possibly being TRBD2 (6 bases). Germline CDR1 SGHTA, CDR2 FQGTGA. Deletions cut 5 bases from V and 10 bases from J, with 21 bases between. The CDR3 is made up of 15 amino acids. For the CDR3, the DNA is TGTGCCAGCAGCGTAGGTAACGGGGGAACCTACGAGCAGTTCTTC. This sequence encodes CASSVGNGGTYEQFF.

The rearrangement links TRBV2 to TRBJ2-7; 8 bases fit TRBD2. The ends lost 7 bases at V and 2 bases at J; junction bases unmatched: 10. Germline values: CDR1 SNHLY, CDR2 FYNNEI. The CDR3 consists of 15 residues. In DNA, the CDR3 is TGTGCCAGCACTACTAGCGGAGACTACGCCTACGAGCAGTACTTC. Residues: CASTTSGDYAYEQYF.

The CDR3 here is CAARRRGNEFDGYTF. CDR3 nucleotides: TGTGCCGCACGCCGAAGGGGCAATGAGTTCGATGGCTACACCTTC. The chain links TRBV10-3 to TRBJ1-2, with D possibly being TRBD1 (5 bases). This CDR3 is 15 amino acids long. Deletions cut 11 bases from V and 6 bases from J, with 25 bases between. The germline V gene has CDR1 ENHRY and CDR2 SYGVKD.

This clonotype was observed at least ten times. V is TRBV27 and J is TRBJ1-2; no definite D call. Germline V gene lookup returns CDR1 MNHEY and CDR2 SMNVEV (reference sequence). CDR3 length: 13 residues. Trimming cost V 2 bases and J 6 bases, with 10 bases left between them. The CDR3 nucleotides read TGTGCCAGCAGTTTAGAGGCCGGTGATGGCTACACCTTC. Translating gives CASSLEAGDGYTF.

This chain joins TRBV10-2 and TRBJ1-5; 8 bases align to TRBD1. From germline, CDR1 is WSHSY and CDR2 SAAADI. J was trimmed by 9 bases and V by 7 bases; bases with no gene match: 8. There are 13 residues in the CDR3. The chain's CDR3 is CASKPGQDGPQHF. In nucleotides, the CDR3 is TGCGCCAGCAAGCCGGGACAGGATGGGCCCCAGCATTTT.

Worth noting for this clonotype: Relative to the germline gene, one junction end is altered; a read error may explain this. V and J are TRBV29-1 and TRBJ1-1; D uncertain. Germline CDR1 reads SQVTM; CDR2 reads ANQGSEA. The CDR3 runs 11 residues. CDR3 DNA: TGCAGCGTTGGAGGGAGCACTGAAGCTGTCTTT. As protein: CSVGGSTEAVF.

This clonotype showed up just once. V and J are TRBV7-9 and TRBJ1-2; D might be TRBD1 (5 bases). This CDR3 is built from 16 residues. Trimming shortened V by 3 bases and J by 0 bases, and 14 bases separated the two germline ends. CDR1 SEHNR and CDR2 FQNEAQ come from the germline V gene (reference sequence). CDR3 bases: TGTGCCAGCAGCTTCCAGGGAGGGCAGGCTAACTATGGCTACACCTTC. This translates into CASSFQGGQANYGYTF.

This clonotype was recorded at least ten times. The gene calls are TRBV7-2 and TRBJ2-7, with D uncertain. V lost 5 bases to trimming and J lost 3 bases, with 8 bases between them. The CDR3 runs to 12 residues. Germline V gives CDR1 SGHTA, CDR2 FQGNSA. CDR3 region: CASSQTRYEQYF. Written as DNA, the CDR3 is TGTGCCAGCAGCCAGACACGCTACGAGCAGTACTTC.

A note on this clonotype: A clone one base away is much larger, so this may be a read error. This sequence joins TRBV5-1 and TRBJ1-4; D is perhaps TRBD1 (5 bases). This CDR3 is 12 amino acids long. In germline, CDR1 is SGHRS, CDR2 YFSETQ. The CDR3 protein is CTNSRDREKLFF. CDR3 nucleotide sequence: TGCACCAACAGCAGGGATAGAGAAAAACTGTTTTTT.

A note on this clonotype: Since the CDR3 does not end with the conserved phenylalanine or tryptophan, this likely comes from a read error. It is unclear where the CDR3 begins or ends on the DNA, so no DNA is shown, and the CDR3 is as TCRdb lists it. The V gene is TRBV2, the J gene TRBJ2-5. Including both end residues, the CDR3 is 14 amino acids long. Germline V CDR1 and CDR2: SNHLY, FYNNEI. The CDR3: CASSDLADPQNLYP.

Concerning this clonotype itself: Mismatch with germline at one junction end may stem from a read error. The rearrangement joins TRBV20-1 to TRBJ2-6; TRBD1 might be the D (5 bases). The CDR3 runs 15 residues. The V gene's germline CDR1 is DFQATT and CDR2 SNEGSKA (reference sequence). This CDR3 is CSARDQGSGANVLTF. CDR3 nucleotides: TGCAGTGCTAGAGACCAGGGCTCTGGTGCCAACGTCCTGACTTTC.

Points on this clonotype: Mismatch with germline at one junction end may stem from a read error. V gene TRBV9 combines with J gene TRBJ2-5; no clear D. The CDR3 spans 13 residues. Germline V gene lookup returns CDR1 SGDLS and CDR2 YYNGEE. CDR3 nucleotide sequence: TGTGCCATCAAGATAGGACCAGACACTGAAGCTTTCTTC. It translates to CAIKIGPDTEAFF.

Ten or more counts support this clonotype. The rearrangement links TRBV5-1 to TRBJ1-2; 7 bases line up with TRBD1. Germline CDR1 and CDR2: SGHRS and YFSETQ. J was trimmed by 4 bases and V by 2 bases; bases with no gene match: 8. The CDR3 runs 15 residues. CDR3 in amino acids: CASSLYRDSIYGYTF. For the CDR3, the DNA is TGCGCCAGCAGCTTATACCGGGACAGCATCTATGGCTACACCTTC.

This chain connects TRBV29-1 to TRBJ1-2, with a possible D match to TRBD1 (6 bases). Germline-derived CDR1 and CDR2 are SQVTM and ANQGSEA. The CDR3 contains 12 residues. The V gene lost 4 bases and the J gene lost 5 bases, with 11 bases spanning the gap. CDR3 coding DNA: TGCAGCGTTGTGAGTCAGGGGTATGGCTACACCTTC. Translated: CSVVSQGYGYTF.